This TCR beta chain stems from a study of identifying expanded T cells in peripheral blood. General study findings and limits: About 1.2 clones differed between technical replicates, versus about 15 and 19 over time. Clone count variance between roughly 2-week samples rose with total template count.

This clone was recorded only once. The antigen remains undetermined. The CDR3 has 13 amino acids. The germline V and J ends were trimmed by 2 bases and 0 bases, with 5 bases remaining between them. The V gene's germline CDR1 is KGHSH and CDR2 LQKENI. Repertoires were generated with immunoSEQ multiplex PCR, while TCRdb's copy carries only in-frame clones and drops some. Among over 75,000 clones listed, around 89% were seen once. The sample consisted of blood. The clonotype comes from a person aged 18 to 75 in good health. The rearrangement uses TRBV18 and TRBJ2-7; D is unclear. The CDR3: CASSPKGSYEQYF. CDR3 nucleotide sequence: TGTGCCAGCTCACCAAAAGGCTCCTACGAGCAGTACTTC.